This T cell receptor beta chain was identified during a study of molecular identifiers for immune sequencing clone quantification. Looking at the study overall: RNA from around 20,000 or 100,000 naive CD8 cells was split five ways in replicates, with four sequenced. Regarding the study as a whole: Whereas clones above 20 RNA copies held under 1% of naive-cell molecules, they held over 98% of effector molecules.

CDR3 size: 17 residues. Germline CDR1 is MGHRA and CDR2 is YSYEKL. V was clipped by 4 bases and J by 5 bases; unmatched bases: 17. As CD8+CD4-CCR7+CD45RA+ cells, naive CD8 T cells were sorted. The authors built bulk TCR libraries by previously described methods with listed TCR primers. TCRdb called the PCR reads again in MiXCR, with one record for every CDR3 protein. The sample consists of a few hundred thousand distinct CDR3 sequences, roughly 23% of them appearing once. Only a few counts were recorded for this clonotype. Its specificity is unknown. Sequences were obtained from naive CD8+ T cells from blood, with Jurkat cell RNA spiked in. Documented subset: FACS-sorted CD8+CD4-CCR7+CD45RA+ naive T cells. The chain joins TRBV4-1 to TRBJ2-7; 7 bases agree with TRBD2. The sequence was collected from a human donor in good health. Some libraries in this study had Jurkat cell RNA spiked in. The CDR3 is CASSPSPLAVVTDEQYF. The CDR3 DNA is TGCGCCAGCAGCCCTTCTCCCCTAGCGGTTGTAACTGACGAGCAGTACTTC.